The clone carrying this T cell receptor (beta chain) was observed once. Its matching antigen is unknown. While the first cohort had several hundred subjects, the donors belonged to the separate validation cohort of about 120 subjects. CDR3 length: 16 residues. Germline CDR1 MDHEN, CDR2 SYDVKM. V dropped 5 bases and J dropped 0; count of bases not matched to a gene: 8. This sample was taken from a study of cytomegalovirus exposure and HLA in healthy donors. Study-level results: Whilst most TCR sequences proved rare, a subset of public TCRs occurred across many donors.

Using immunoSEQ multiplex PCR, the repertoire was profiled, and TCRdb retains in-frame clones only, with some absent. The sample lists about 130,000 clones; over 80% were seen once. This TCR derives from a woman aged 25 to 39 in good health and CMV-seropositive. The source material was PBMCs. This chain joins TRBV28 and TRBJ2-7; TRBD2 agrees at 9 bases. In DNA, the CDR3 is TGTGCCAGCAGTCTGTTAGCGGGGGTGAACTCCTACGAGCAGTACTTC. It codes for CASSLLAGVNSYEQYF.